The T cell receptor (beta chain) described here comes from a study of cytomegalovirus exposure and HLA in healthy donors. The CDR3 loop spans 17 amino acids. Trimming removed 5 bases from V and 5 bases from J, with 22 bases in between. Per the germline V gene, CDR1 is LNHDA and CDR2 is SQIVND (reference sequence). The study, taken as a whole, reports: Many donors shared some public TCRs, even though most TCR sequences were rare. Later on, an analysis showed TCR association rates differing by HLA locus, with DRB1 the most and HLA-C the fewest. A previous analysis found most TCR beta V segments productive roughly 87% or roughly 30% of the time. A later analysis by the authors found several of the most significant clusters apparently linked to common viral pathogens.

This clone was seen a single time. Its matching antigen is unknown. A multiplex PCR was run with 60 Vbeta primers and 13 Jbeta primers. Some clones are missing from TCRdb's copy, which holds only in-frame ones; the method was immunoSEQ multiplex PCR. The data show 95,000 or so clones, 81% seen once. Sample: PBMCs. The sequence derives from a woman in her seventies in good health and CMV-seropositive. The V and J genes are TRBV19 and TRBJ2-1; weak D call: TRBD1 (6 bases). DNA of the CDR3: TGTGCCAGTAGTCGCTACCTCCGGGGACAACCTAACAATGAGCAGTTCTTC. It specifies CASSRYLRGQPNNEQFF.